One TCR beta chain is described in this entry. Antigen: not known. This entry comes from a study of shared clonotypes between healthy human individuals. Study-level findings and limits: Donor clonotype sharing was expected to depend on sequencing depth.

TCRdb's copy holds only in-frame clones and misses some; the assay was immunoSEQ multiplex PCR. The sample records roughly 2,300,000 clones, less than 95% being singletons. This CDR3 region has 17 residues. CDR1 SGDLS and CDR2 YYNGEE come from the germline V gene. Trimming at V came to 4 bases and at J to 6 bases, leaving 16 bases not matched to a gene. Every donor, a Caucasian adult, lived in Nashville, Tennessee. Source material: naive CD4+ T cells from PBMCs. As for subset: CD45RA+ positively selected. This sequence was found in a man between 18 and 35 years old in good health. Some clones in this sample may be carry-over from other donors' samples. This chain uses TRBV9 with TRBJ1-1, with 9 bases fitting TRBD1. The CDR3 protein is CASSPGRGQGMFAEAFF. The CDR3 DNA is TGTGCCAGCAGCCCCGGGCGGGGACAGGGCATGTTCGCTGAAGCTTTCTTT. The full variable domain, rest sourced from reference TRBV9 and TRBJ1-1, is DSGVTQTPKHLITATGQRVTLRCSPRSGDLSVYWYQQSLDQGLQFLIQYYNGEERAKGNILERFSAQQFPDLHSELNLSSLELGDSALYFCASSPGRGQGMFAEAFFGQGTRLTVV.